The 6 T cell receptor beta chains listed next were all sequenced from one sample in a study of identical twins. Each CDR3 protein gets one entry after TCRdb re-called the 5' RACE reads with MiXCR. The sample includes about 200,000 distinct CDR3 sequences, 7.5% of them seen just once. The data were also submitted as part of a second study, on yellow fever vaccine responses in identical twins.

The sequenced sample was memory (CD45RO+) T cells sorted from blood. The receptors were gathered from a woman under 30 in good health.

In its sample, this clonotype was seen a few times. This rearrangement joins TRBV10-2 to TRBJ1-1; 7 bases are shared with TRBD1. The V gene end was trimmed by 5 bases and the J gene end by 4 bases; junction bases not matched to a gene: 7. Germline assignment: CDR1 WSHSY and CDR2 SAAADI. The CDR3 runs 14 residues. Written as DNA, the CDR3 is TGCGCCAGCAGTCGAGGGACAGAAGGCACTGAAGCTTTCTTT. This gives the protein CASSRGTEGTEAFF.

The CDR3 coding sequence is TGCGCCAGCAGCTTGGAGCGGCGGTACCAAGAGACCCAGTACTTC. Its protein is CASSLERRYQETQYF. V usage is TRBV5-1 and J usage is TRBJ2-5; D possibly corresponds to TRBD2 (5 bases). The CDR3 extends over 15 amino acids. V was pared by 0 bases and J by 0 bases, with 9 bases between. The germline V gene encodes CDR1 SGHRS and CDR2 YFSETQ.

The chain employs TRBV4-2 and TRBJ2-3, with 8 bases identical to TRBD2. Germline V gene data show CDR1 as LGHNA and CDR2 as YNFKEQ. The CDR3 has 16 amino acids. V was clipped by 2 bases and J by 1 base; unmatched bases: 5. CDR3 loop: CASSQLAGGGTDTQYF. CDR3 nucleotides: TGTGCCAGCAGCCAACTAGCGGGCGGAGGCACAGATACGCAGTATTTT.

This sequence joins TRBV6-1 and TRBJ1-5, with D maybe TRBD1 (5 bases). Germline V gene data show CDR1 as MNHNS and CDR2 as SASEGT. This CDR3 has 16 amino acids. Trimming took 5 bases from V and 0 from J, leaving 14 bases between them. The CDR3 spells CASSKGGGSSNQPQHF. DNA for the CDR3: TGTGCCAGCAGTAAAGGCGGGGGGAGTAGCAATCAGCCCCAGCATTTT.

This rearrangement joins TRBV20-1 to TRBJ2-5; either TRBD1 or TRBD2 may supply D (6 bases each). This CDR3 region has 14 residues. Per germline, CDR1 DFQATT and CDR2 SNEGSKA (reference sequence). Between the trimmed V and J ends, which lost 6 bases and 7 bases, there was a span of 21 bases. CDR3 bases: TGCAGTGCCCATCAAACGGGGGCCGGTGGGACCCAGTACTTC. Its translation is CSAHQTGAGGTQYF.

This clonotype has a handful of counts. The chain couples TRBV20-1 to TRBJ2-1; possibly TRBD2 for D (6 bases). V lost 0 bases, J lost 6 bases, and 12 bases lay in between. The V gene's germline CDR1 is DFQATT and CDR2 SNEGSKA (reference sequence). The CDR3 has 14 residues. The CDR3 region has the DNA TGCAGTGCTAGAGATTATAAGACTAGCAATGAGCAGTTCTTC. This codes for CSARDYKTSNEQFF.